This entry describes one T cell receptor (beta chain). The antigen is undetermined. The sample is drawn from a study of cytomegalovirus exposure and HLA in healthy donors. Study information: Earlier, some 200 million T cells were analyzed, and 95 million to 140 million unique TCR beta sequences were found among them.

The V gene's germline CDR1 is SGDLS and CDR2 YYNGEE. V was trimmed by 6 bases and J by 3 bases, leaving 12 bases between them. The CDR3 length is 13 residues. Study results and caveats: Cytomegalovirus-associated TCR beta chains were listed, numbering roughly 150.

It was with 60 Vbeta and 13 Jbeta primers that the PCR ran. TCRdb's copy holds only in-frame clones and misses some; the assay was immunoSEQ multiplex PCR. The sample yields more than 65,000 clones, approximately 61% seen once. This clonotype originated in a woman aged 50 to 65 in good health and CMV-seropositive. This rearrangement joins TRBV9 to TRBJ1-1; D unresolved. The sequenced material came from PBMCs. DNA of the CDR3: TGTGCCAGCACGCTAGGAGCGGACACTGAAGCTTTCTTT. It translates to CASTLGADTEAFF.